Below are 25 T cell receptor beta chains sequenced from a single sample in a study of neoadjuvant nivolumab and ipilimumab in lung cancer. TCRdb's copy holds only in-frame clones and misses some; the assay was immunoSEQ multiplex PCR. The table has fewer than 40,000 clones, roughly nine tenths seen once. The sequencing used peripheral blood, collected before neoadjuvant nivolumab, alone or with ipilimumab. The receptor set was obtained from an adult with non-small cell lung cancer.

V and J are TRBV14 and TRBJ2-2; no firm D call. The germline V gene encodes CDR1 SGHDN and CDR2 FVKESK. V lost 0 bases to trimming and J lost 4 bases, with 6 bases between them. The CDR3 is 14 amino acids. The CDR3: CASSQERPTGELFF. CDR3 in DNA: TGTGCCAGCAGCCAAGAGCGCCCCACCGGGGAGCTGTTTTTT.

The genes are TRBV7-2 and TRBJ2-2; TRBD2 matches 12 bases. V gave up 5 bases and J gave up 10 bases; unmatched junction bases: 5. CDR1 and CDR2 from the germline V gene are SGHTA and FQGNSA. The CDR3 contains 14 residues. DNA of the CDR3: TGTGCCAGCAGCCCTAGCGGGAGGGCCGAGGAGCTGTTTTTT. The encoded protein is CASSPSGRAEELFF.

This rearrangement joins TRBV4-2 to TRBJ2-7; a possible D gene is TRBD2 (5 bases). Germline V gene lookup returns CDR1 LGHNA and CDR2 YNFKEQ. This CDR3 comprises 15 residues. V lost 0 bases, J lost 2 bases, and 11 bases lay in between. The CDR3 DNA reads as TGTGCCAGCAGCCAAGAGTCTGGGGAGACCTACGAGCAGTACTTC. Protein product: CASSQESGETYEQYF.

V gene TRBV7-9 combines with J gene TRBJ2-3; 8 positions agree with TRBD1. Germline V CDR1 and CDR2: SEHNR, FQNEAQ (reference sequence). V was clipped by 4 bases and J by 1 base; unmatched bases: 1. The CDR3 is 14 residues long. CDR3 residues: CASSWGQGTDTQYF. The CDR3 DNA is TGTGCCAGCAGCTGGGGACAGGGCACAGATACGCAGTATTTT.

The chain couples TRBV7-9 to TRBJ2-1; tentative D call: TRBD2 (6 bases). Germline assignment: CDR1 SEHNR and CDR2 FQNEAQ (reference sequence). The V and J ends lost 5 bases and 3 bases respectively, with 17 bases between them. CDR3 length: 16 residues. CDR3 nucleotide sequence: TGTGCCAGCAGCCAAAGGGACTTCTTAAGCTACAATGAGCAGTTCTTC. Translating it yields CASSQRDFLSYNEQFF.

DNA for the CDR3: TGTGCCAGCAGGTACCCCTTAGGAGGCCCGGGCACAGATACGCAGTATTTT. Its translation: CASRYPLGGPGTDTQYF. The gene calls are TRBV28 and TRBJ2-3, with a weak D call TRBD2 (5 bases). There are 17 residues in the CDR3. From germline, CDR1 is MDHEN and CDR2 SYDVKM. With 6 bases removed from V and 1 base from J, the gap between germline ends came to 20 bases.

DNA for the CDR3: TGTGCCAGCAGCCCTGACAGGGGAGCGGCTAATGAAAAACTGTTTTTT. Amino acids: CASSPDRGAANEKLFF. The chain carries TRBV5-5 and TRBJ1-4; 8 nucleotides agree with TRBD1. Per the germline V gene, CDR1 is SGHKS and CDR2 is YYEKEE (reference sequence). CDR3 size: 16 residues. The V and J ends lost 4 bases and 3 bases, in that order; junction bases with no gene match: 8.

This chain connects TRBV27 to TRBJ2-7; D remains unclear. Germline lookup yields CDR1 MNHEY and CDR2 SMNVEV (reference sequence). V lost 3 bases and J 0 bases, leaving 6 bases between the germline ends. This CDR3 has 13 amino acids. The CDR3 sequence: CASSFPGSYEQYF. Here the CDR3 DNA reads TGTGCCAGCAGTTTCCCAGGCTCCTACGAGCAGTACTTC.

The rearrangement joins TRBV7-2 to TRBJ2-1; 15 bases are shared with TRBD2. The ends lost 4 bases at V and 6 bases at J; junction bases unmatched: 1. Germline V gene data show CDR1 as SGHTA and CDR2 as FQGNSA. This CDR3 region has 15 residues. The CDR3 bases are TGTGCCAGCAGCTGGACTAGCGGGAGGGGCAATGAGCAGTTCTTC. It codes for CASSWTSGRGNEQFF.

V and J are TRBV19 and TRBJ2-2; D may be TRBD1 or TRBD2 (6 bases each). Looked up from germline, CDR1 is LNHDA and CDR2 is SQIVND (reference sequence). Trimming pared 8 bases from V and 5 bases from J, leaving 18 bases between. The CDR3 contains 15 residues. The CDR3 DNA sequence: TGTGCCAGTTCTCCAAGGAGGGGGGCAACCGGGGAGCTGTTTTTT. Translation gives CASSPRRGATGELFF.

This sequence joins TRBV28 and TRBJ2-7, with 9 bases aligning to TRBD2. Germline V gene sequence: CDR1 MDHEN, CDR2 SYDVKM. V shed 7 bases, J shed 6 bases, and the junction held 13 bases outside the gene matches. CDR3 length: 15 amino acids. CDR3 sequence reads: CASTASSGTFGEQYF. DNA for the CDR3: TGTGCCAGCACGGCGTCTAGCGGGACGTTTGGCGAGCAGTACTTC.

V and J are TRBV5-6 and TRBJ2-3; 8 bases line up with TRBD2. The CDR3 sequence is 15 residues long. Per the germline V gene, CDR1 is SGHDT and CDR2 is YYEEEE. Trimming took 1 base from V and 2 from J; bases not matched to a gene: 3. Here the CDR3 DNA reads TGTGCCAGCAGCTTGCTAGCGGGTAACACAGATACGCAGTATTTT. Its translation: CASSLLAGNTDTQYF.

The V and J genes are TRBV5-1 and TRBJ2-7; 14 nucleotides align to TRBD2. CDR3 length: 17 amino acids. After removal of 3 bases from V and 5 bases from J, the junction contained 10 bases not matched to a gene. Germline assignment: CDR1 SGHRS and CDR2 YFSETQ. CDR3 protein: CASSSQLGTSGSHEQYF. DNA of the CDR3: TGCGCCAGCAGCTCACAACTAGGGACTAGCGGGAGCCACGAGCAGTACTTC. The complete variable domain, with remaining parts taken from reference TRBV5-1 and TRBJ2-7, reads KAGVTQTPRYLIKTRGQQVTLSCSPISGHRSVSWYQQTPGQGLQFLFEYFSETQRNKGNFPGRFSGRQFSNSRSEMNVSTLELGDSALYLCASSSQLGTSGSHEQYFGPGTRLTVT.

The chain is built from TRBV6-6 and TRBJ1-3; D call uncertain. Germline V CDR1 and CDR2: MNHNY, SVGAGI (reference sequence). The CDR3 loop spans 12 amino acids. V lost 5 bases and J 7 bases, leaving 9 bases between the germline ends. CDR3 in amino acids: CASSTLGNTIYF. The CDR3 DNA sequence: TGTGCCAGCAGTACCCTAGGGAACACCATATATTTT.

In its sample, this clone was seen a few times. This CDR3 is CSARKSNEQFF. The CDR3, as DNA: TGCAGTGCTAGGAAGAGCAATGAGCAGTTCTTC. The gene calls are TRBV20-1 and TRBJ2-1, with no clear D. This CDR3 region has 11 residues. The V end was cut by 3 bases, the J end by 6 bases, with 6 bases between. Germline values: CDR1 DFQATT, CDR2 SNEGSKA (reference sequence).

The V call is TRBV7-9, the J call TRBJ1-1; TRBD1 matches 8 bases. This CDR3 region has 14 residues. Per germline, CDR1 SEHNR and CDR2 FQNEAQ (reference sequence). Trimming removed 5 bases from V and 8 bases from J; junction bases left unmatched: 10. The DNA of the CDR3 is TGTGCCAGCAGCACTTTTAAGCAGGGGGCAGAAGCTTTCTTT. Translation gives CASSTFKQGAEAFF.

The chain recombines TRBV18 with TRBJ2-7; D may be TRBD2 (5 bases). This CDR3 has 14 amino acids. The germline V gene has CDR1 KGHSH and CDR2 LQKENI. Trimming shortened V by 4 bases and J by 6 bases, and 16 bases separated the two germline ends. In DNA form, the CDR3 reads TGTGCCAGCTCACTTACTAGGTCAGGTCGCGAGCAGTACTTC. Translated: CASSLTRSGREQYF.

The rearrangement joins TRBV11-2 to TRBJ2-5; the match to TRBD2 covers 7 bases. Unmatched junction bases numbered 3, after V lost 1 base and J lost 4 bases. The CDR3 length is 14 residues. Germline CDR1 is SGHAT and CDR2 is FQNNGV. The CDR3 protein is CASSLGIAGETQYF. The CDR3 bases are TGTGCCAGCAGCTTAGGAATAGCGGGAGAGACCCAGTACTTC.

In DNA, the CDR3 is TGTGCCAGCAGCACAGGACTAGCGGGAGTATTTGATACGCAGTATTTT. This sequence encodes CASSTGLAGVFDTQYF. This chain links TRBV7-9 with TRBJ2-3; 13 bases line up with TRBD2. CDR3 length: 16 amino acids. Germline lookup yields CDR1 SEHNR and CDR2 FQNEAQ (reference sequence). After removal of 5 bases from V and 6 bases from J, the junction contained 8 bases not matched to a gene.

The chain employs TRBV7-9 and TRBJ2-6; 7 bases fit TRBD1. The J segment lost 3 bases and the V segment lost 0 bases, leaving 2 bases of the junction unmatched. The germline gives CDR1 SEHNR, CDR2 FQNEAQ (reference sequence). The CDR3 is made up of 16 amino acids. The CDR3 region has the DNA TGTGCCAGCAGCTTAGCCCAGGGGGTTGGGGCCAACGTCCTGACTTTC. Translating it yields CASSLAQGVGANVLTF.

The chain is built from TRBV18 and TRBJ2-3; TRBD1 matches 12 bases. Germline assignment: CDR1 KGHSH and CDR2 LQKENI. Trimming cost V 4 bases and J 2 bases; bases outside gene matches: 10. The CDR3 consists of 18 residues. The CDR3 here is CASSLQGTGGISTDTQYF. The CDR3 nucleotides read TGTGCCAGCTCACTACAAGGGACAGGGGGCATTTCCACAGATACGCAGTATTTT.

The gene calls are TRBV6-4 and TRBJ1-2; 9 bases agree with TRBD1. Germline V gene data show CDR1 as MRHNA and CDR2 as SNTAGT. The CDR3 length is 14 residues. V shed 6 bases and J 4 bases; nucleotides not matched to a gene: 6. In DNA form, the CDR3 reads TGTGCCAGCAGCCCCGGGACAGGGACCTATGGCTACACCTTC. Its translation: CASSPGTGTYGYTF.

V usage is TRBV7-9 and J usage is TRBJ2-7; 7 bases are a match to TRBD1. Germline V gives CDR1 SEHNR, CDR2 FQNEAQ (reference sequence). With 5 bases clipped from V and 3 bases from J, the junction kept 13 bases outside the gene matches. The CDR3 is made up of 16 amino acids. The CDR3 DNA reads TGTGCCAGCAGCATATTTCGGGGACAGATCGACTACGAGCAGTACTTC. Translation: CASSIFRGQIDYEQYF.

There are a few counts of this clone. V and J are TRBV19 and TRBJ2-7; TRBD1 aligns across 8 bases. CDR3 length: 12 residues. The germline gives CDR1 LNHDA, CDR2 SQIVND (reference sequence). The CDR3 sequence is CASSGQAGKQYF. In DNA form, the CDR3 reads TGTGCTTCCTCGGGACAGGCCGGGAAGCAGTACTTC.

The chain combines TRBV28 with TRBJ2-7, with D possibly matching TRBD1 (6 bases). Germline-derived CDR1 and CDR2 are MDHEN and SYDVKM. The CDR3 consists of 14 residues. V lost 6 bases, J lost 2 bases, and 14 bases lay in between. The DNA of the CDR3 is TGTGCCAGCAGCTTACAGGGAGACACCTACGAGCAGTACTTC. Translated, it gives CASSLQGDTYEQYF.